The T cell receptor beta chain under discussion was sequenced for a study of blood T cells in healthy people across ages. Points from the study as a whole: Roughly linear declines in TCR beta diversity per million T cells occurred with age.

Ranging in age from about 6 to 90, the donors were healthy Caucasian individuals from Russia. PBMCs were isolated at a quantity of at least 7 million per sample. The extraction recovered at least 6 micrograms of total RNA per sample. Regarding this clonotype: No antigen is known for it.

The use of a sample-barcoded 5' primer and a J-beta primer mix characterized a second PCR of roughly 6 to 12 cycles. One entry per CDR3 protein results from TCRdb running MiXCR on the 5' RACE reads. The table includes around 600,000 distinct CDR3 sequences, 45% to 55% detected once. This CDR3 region has 13 residues. Germline V lookup: CDR1 SGHTA, CDR2 FQGTGA. Trimming took off 2 bases at V and 13 bases at J, with 15 bases between the two ends. Sequencing used blood. This receptor was obtained from a man of 80 years or more in good health. The genes are TRBV7-3 and TRBJ2-1; no definite D call. CDR3 bases: TGTGCCAGCAGCTTAGACATCAAAGAGACCCAGTTCTTC. Its protein is CASSLDIKETQFF.